The 27 T cell receptor beta chains in this list originate from one sample, sequenced in a study of spatial heterogeneity in lung cancer (dated by TCRdb to the late 2010s). Explained via the paper, the time point label denotes: sample taken at primary tumor resection. No antigen has been assigned to these receptors. What the work shows at the level of the full study, not this receptor alone: The tumor nonsynonymous mutation count correlated with the number of expanded alpha and beta TCRs within the tumor.

Libraries were prepared through 5' RACE. For sequencing, a NextSeq 500 was employed. The public reads were reanalyzed by TCRdb: fastp trimming at Q25, MiXCR alignment, in-frame beta chains only. CDR3 protein sequences are deduplicated, and each keeps its most common genes and DNA. The sample table holds about 18,000 distinct CDR3 sequences, of which more than 9% were seen once. The ten biggest clones cover less than 25% of the sample. Sequenced material: lung tumor tissue, taken at surgery. These receptors were obtained from a female donor with early-stage non-small cell lung cancer.

This clonotype is medium-sized within its sample. This beta chain is a stray read from a library made for alpha chains; its abundance is not meaningful. V usage is TRBV9 and J usage is TRBJ2-2, with D possibly TRBD1 on 6 matching bases. V lost 6 bases and J 1 base, leaving 13 bases between the germline ends. CDR3 length: 15 amino acids. Looked up from germline, CDR1 is SGDLS and CDR2 is YYNGEE. The CDR3 is CASTPQGMNTGELFF. The DNA for the CDR3 is TGTGCCAGCACCCCCCAGGGGATGAACACCGGGGAGCTGTTTTTT.

By sample share, this clonotype is medium-sized. This beta chain is an unintended read in a library built for alpha chains; its size means little. The V and J genes are TRBV6-1 and TRBJ2-7, with 7 bases aligning to TRBD1. The V segment lost 4 bases and the J segment 7 bases; nucleotides outside the gene matches: 10. The germline V gene has CDR1 MNHNS and CDR2 SASEGT. The CDR3 extends over 14 amino acids. The CDR3: CASSAGQDPGEQYF. The CDR3, as DNA: TGTGCCAGCAGTGCAGGACAGGATCCGGGGGAGCAGTACTTC.

There are many counts of this clonotype. Little can be read into the size of this beta chain, an off-target read in a library designed for alpha chains. The chain's CDR3 is CASSPAGGSTDTQYF. In DNA form, the CDR3 reads TGTGCCAGCAGCCCAGCGGGGGGGAGCACAGATACGCAGTATTTT. The chain is built from TRBV7-9 and TRBJ2-3; 10 nucleotides line up with TRBD2. The germline V gene has CDR1 SEHNR and CDR2 FQNEAQ (reference sequence). V trimming: 5 bases; J trimming: 0 bases; junction bases outside the gene matches: 2. The CDR3 has 15 residues. Using reference TRBV7-9 and TRBJ2-3 for the parts outside the CDR3, the full variable domain is DTGVSQNPRHKITKRGQNVTFRCDPISEHNRLYWYRQTLGQGPEFLTYFQNEAQLEKSRLLSDRFSAERPKGSFSTLEIQRTEQGDSAMYLCASSPAGGSTDTQYFGPGTRLTVL.

A few counts support this clonotype. This beta chain appears as a stray read in a library generated for alpha chains; its size is not informative. This chain's CDR3 is CASSYSIGERGNQPQHF. The CDR3 DNA is TGTGCCAGCAGTTACTCGATAGGGGAGAGGGGCAATCAGCCCCAGCATTTT. The rearrangement uses TRBV6-2 or TRBV6-3 and TRBJ1-5; the D gene is possibly TRBD1 (5 bases). With 0 bases removed from V and 2 bases from J, the gap between germline ends came to 14 bases. The CDR3 covers 17 residues. Germline loops: CDR1 MNHEY, CDR2 SVGEGT.

Concerning this clonotype: The library was designed around alpha chains, so this beta chain is a stray read whose abundance carries little weight. The chain is built from TRBV2 and TRBJ2-5; maybe TRBD1 (5 bases). This CDR3 region has 13 residues. Trimming took off 3 bases at V and 1 base at J, with 6 bases between the two ends. The germline gives CDR1 SNHLY, CDR2 FYNNEI. The CDR3 region is CASSEQGQETQYF. For the CDR3, the DNA is TGTGCCAGCAGTGAGCAGGGCCAAGAGACCCAGTACTTC.

Of note for this clonotype: The library was built for alpha chains, so this beta chain is an off-target read and its size means little. The chain carries TRBV11-2 and TRBJ1-1; 7 positions match TRBD1. The germline CDR1 and CDR2 sequences are SGHAT and FQNNGV. The CDR3 is 13 residues long. With V trimmed by 1 base and J by 5 bases, 1 base remained unmatched. The CDR3 DNA follows: TGTGCCAGCAGCTTAGGACAGGGTACTGAAGCTTTCTTT. Translation gives CASSLGQGTEAFF.

About this clonotype: This beta chain was picked up by a library intended for alpha chains and is off target, so its count carries little meaning. The chain combines TRBV5-1 with TRBJ2-3; 11 bases are a match to TRBD1. Germline loops: CDR1 SGHRS, CDR2 YFSETQ. J gave up 3 bases and V 1 base, and 10 bases lay outside the gene matches. The CDR3 runs to 18 residues. In DNA, the CDR3 is TGCGCCAGCAGCTTGAGTCCCCCCGGGACAGGGGGGACAGATACGCAGTATTTT. It codes for CASSLSPPGTGGTDTQYF.

This clonotype was counted ten times or more. A library prepared for alpha chains yielded this beta chain as an off-target read; its size is of little meaning. This chain uses TRBV4-2 with TRBJ1-3; no firm D call. The ends were cut back, 2 bases at V and 0 bases at J, with 8 bases in the middle. The germline CDR1 and CDR2 sequences are LGHNA and YNFKEQ. This CDR3 region has 15 residues. The CDR3 reads CASSQTESSGNTIYF. CDR3 bases: TGTGCCAGCAGCCAAACGGAGAGCTCTGGAAACACCATATATTTT.

This clonotype was observed at least ten times. This beta chain is an unintended read in a library built for alpha chains; its size means little. This rearrangement joins TRBV7-3 to TRBJ2-1, with a weak D call TRBD2 (6 bases). CDR1 SGHTA and CDR2 FQGTGA come from the germline V gene. This CDR3 region has 13 residues. V was cut by 5 bases and J by 9 bases, with 14 bases left in between. The CDR3 bases are TGTGCCAGCAGCGGCGGGGCCGGCGGTGAGCAGTTCTTC. This sequence encodes CASSGGAGGEQFF.

This clonotype was observed at least ten times. This beta chain represents an off-target read in a library built for alpha chains; its size is of limited meaning. The chain links TRBV20-1 to TRBJ2-1; a possible D gene is TRBD2 (6 bases). The CDR3 covers 15 residues. CDR1 is DFQATT and CDR2 is SNEGSKA in the germline V gene (reference sequence). V lost 5 bases and J 7 bases, leaving 21 bases between the germline ends. Here the CDR3 DNA reads TGCAGTGCTGGGCCTGCCCGAGCGGGCAATAATGAGCAGTTCTTC. It translates to CSAGPARAGNNEQFF.

This clonotype was observed many times. This beta chain appears as a stray read in a library generated for alpha chains; its size is not informative. V is TRBV5-1 and J is TRBJ1-3; TRBD1 is a possible D gene (5 bases). The CDR3 has 14 amino acids. Germline V gives CDR1 SGHRS, CDR2 YFSETQ. Deletions cut 6 bases from V and 4 bases from J, with 14 bases between. The CDR3 DNA follows: TGCGCCAGCACCCCGGGAGGGACCGGAAACACCATATATTTT. It specifies CASTPGGTGNTIYF.

With regard to this clonotype: This beta chain lies outside the target of a library built for alpha chains; its clone size means little. This chain uses TRBV27 with TRBJ1-5; TRBD1 might be the D (5 bases). CDR3 length equals 15 residues. Germline loops: CDR1 MNHEY, CDR2 SMNVEV (reference sequence). Trimming took 4 bases from V and 5 from J, leaving 15 bases between them. The CDR3 here is CASSSAAGTYQPQHF. The CDR3, as DNA: TGTGCCAGCAGTTCCGCTGCCGGGACTTATCAGCCCCAGCATTTT.

This clonotype was counted only a few times. Being off target in a library aimed at alpha chains, this beta chain has a size of little meaning. The CDR3 bases are TGTGCCAGCAGCAGGGCCCAGGGCGAACAGTATGGCTACACCTTC. Translation gives CASSRAQGEQYGYTF. The chain has TRBV7-6 and TRBJ1-2; D might be TRBD1 (5 bases). Germline V CDR1 and CDR2: SGHVS, FNYEAQ. The CDR3 runs to 15 residues. V lost 5 bases to trimming and J lost 5 bases, with 18 bases between them.

The sample holds many counts of this clonotype. Since the library was made to target alpha chains, this beta chain is a stray read and its abundance is not meaningful. V gene TRBV18 combines with J gene TRBJ1-2, with a weak D call TRBD1 (5 bases). Germline values: CDR1 KGHSH, CDR2 LQKENI. This CDR3 contains 12 residues. Deletions cut 0 bases from V and 8 bases from J, with 7 bases between. CDR3 in amino acids: CASSPPQGGYTF. In nucleotides, the CDR3 is TGTGCCAGCTCACCACCGCAGGGCGGCTACACCTTC.

In regard to this clonotype: As an off-target read in a library built for alpha chains, this beta chain has a frequency of little significance. The V and J genes are TRBV7-9 and TRBJ1-2; maybe TRBD1 (5 bases). V lost 5 bases and J lost 8, with 18 bases in between. The CDR3 is 14 residues long. Germline assignment: CDR1 SEHNR and CDR2 FQNEAQ (reference sequence). DNA for the CDR3: TGTGCCAGCAGCCCATCGGGACCTAATACGGGCTACACCTTC. It specifies CASSPSGPNTGYTF.

As to this clonotype: A single base separates this from a much larger clone, so it may be a read error. Because the library targeted alpha chains, this beta chain is an off-target read whose size means little. CDR3 region: CTTRVGTGGLTGELFF. CDR3 DNA sequence: TGTACCACCAGGGTTGGGACAGGGGGATTGACCGGGGAGCTGTTTTTT. The chain links TRBV24-1 to TRBJ2-2; 11 bases match TRBD1. There are 16 residues in the CDR3. Germline V gene sequence: CDR1 KGHDR, CDR2 SFDVKD.

Notes on this clonotype: With the library built for alpha chains, this beta chain is off target and its frequency is not meaningful. The rearrangement uses TRBV4-3 and TRBJ1-5; 7 bases match TRBD1. CDR3 length equals 15 residues. The germline V gene encodes CDR1 LGHNA and CDR2 YSLEER. The junction had 7 bases not matched to a gene; V was cut back by 1 base and J by 7 bases. The CDR3 reads CASSQGEGARQPQHF. CDR3 DNA: TGCGCCAGCAGCCAAGGGGAGGGGGCGCGGCAGCCCCAGCATTTT.

By its share, this clonotype is medium-sized. The size of this beta chain means little, since it is a stray read in a library made for alpha chains. The chain has TRBV7-3 and TRBJ2-1; TRBD2 matches at 9 bases. Germline-derived CDR1 and CDR2 are SGHTA and FQGTGA. The CDR3 extends over 16 amino acids. Trimming cost V 2 bases and J 5 bases; bases outside gene matches: 7. The CDR3 protein is CASSLRPSGANNEQFF. Written as DNA, the CDR3 is TGTGCCAGCAGCTTACGCCCTAGCGGGGCCAACAATGAGCAGTTCTTC.

This clonotype was found many times. This beta chain is an off-target read within a library intended for alpha chains, so its frequency means little. The chain combines TRBV7-2 with TRBJ2-7, with TRBD1 identical over 8 bases. V shed 4 bases and J 4 bases; nucleotides not matched to a gene: 12. From germline, CDR1 is SGHTA and CDR2 FQGNSA. The CDR3 sequence is 16 residues long. CDR3 sequence: CASSSPRRQGTYEQYF. CDR3 nucleotides: TGTGCCAGCAGCTCCCCCCGCAGACAGGGGACGTACGAGCAGTACTTC.

This clonotype was observed many times. This beta chain is off target for a library built for alpha chains, so its abundance means little. This chain links TRBV4-3 with TRBJ2-2, with 9 bases that match TRBD1. Germline V gene sequence: CDR1 LGHNA, CDR2 YSLEER. This CDR3 comprises 18 residues. V trimming: 2 bases; J trimming: 5 bases; junction bases outside the gene matches: 12. DNA for the CDR3: TGCGCCAGCAGCCAACCCTCCGACAGGGGGGAGGGGACCGGGGAGCTGTTTTTT. Protein sequence: CASSQPSDRGEGTGELFF.

This clonotype appeared many times. This beta chain appears as a stray read in a library generated for alpha chains; its size is not informative. The chain combines TRBV12-3 or TRBV12-4 with TRBJ2-5; TRBD1 is a possible D gene (6 bases). Deletions cut 6 bases from V and 5 bases from J, with 16 bases between. This CDR3 comprises 14 residues. In nucleotides, the CDR3 is TGTGCCAGCAGCCCCGGGACGCAGGGGGAGACCCAGTACTTC. Translation gives CASSPGTQGETQYF.

This clonotype showed up many times. This beta chain represents an off-target read in a library built for alpha chains; its size is of limited meaning. This sequence joins TRBV9 and TRBJ2-5; D is perhaps TRBD1 (7 bases). This CDR3 has 15 amino acids. CDR1 and CDR2 from the germline V gene are SGDLS and YYNGEE. With 0 bases removed from V and 4 bases from J, the gap between germline ends came to 13 bases. The CDR3 here is CASSVAAGGPETQYF. The CDR3 bases are TGTGCCAGCAGCGTAGCGGCAGGGGGGCCAGAGACCCAGTACTTC.

For this clonotype: Because the library targeted alpha chains, this beta chain is an off-target read whose size means little. CDR3 in DNA: TGTGCCTGGAGTGTACTAGGGACAGGGGCTAACTATGGCTACACCTTC. This codes for CAWSVLGTGANYGYTF. The chain employs TRBV30 and TRBJ1-2; TRBD1 matches 10 bases. Per germline, CDR1 GTSNPN and CDR2 SVGIG (reference sequence). The junction had 4 bases not matched to a gene; V was cut back by 0 bases and J by 0 bases. The CDR3 covers 16 residues. The full variable domain, with the rest looked up from reference TRBV30 and TRBJ1-2, is SQTIHQWPATLVQPVGSPLSLECTVEGTSNPNLYWYRQAAGRGLQLLFYSVGIGQISSEVPQNLSASRPQDRQFILSSKKLLLSDSGFYLCAWSVLGTGANYGYTFGSGTRLTVV.

This clonotype was counted ten times or more. Within a library made for alpha chains, this beta chain is off target, and its count is uninformative. The chain has TRBV7-6 and TRBJ1-1, with 7 bases that match TRBD1. J was trimmed by 3 bases and V by 4 bases; bases with no gene match: 5. Germline-derived CDR1 and CDR2 are SGHVS and FNYEAQ. The CDR3 length is 14 residues. The CDR3 nucleotides read TGTGCCAGCAGCTCACGACAGGGAGACACTGAAGCTTTCTTT. As protein: CASSSRQGDTEAFF.

Details on this clonotype: This beta chain was picked up by a library intended for alpha chains and is off target, so its count carries little meaning. The chain recombines TRBV12-3 or TRBV12-4 with TRBJ2-3; 8 bases align to TRBD2. CDR3 length: 15 residues. Germline trimming cut 10 bases from V and 5 bases from J; bases unmatched to any gene: 14. The CDR3 bases are TGTGCCACAGGGGAGATAGTTCGGGGGGGAGATACGCAGTATTTT. Protein product: CATGEIVRGGDTQYF.

With respect to this clonotype: The library was designed around alpha chains, so this beta chain is a stray read whose abundance carries little weight. V is TRBV5-1 and J is TRBJ2-7, with D tentatively TRBD1 (5 bases). CDR3 size: 12 residues. The germline V and J ends were trimmed by 6 bases and 7 bases, with 14 bases remaining between them. The germline CDR1 and CDR2 sequences are SGHRS and YFSETQ. Here the CDR3 reads CASTDRSREQYF. CDR3 in DNA: TGCGCCAGCACCGACAGATCAAGAGAGCAGTACTTC. Complete variable domain (other parts from reference TRBV5-1 and TRBJ2-7): KAGVTQTPRYLIKTRGQQVTLSCSPISGHRSVSWYQQTPGQGLQFLFEYFSETQRNKGNFPGRFSGRQFSNSRSEMNVSTLELGDSALYLCASTDRSREQYFGPGTRLTVT.

This clonotype was counted many times. The library was designed around alpha chains, so this beta chain is a stray read whose abundance carries little weight. This chain connects TRBV5-1 to TRBJ1-6, with TRBD1 as a possible D gene (5 bases). The CDR3 spans 16 residues. The germline CDR1 and CDR2 sequences are SGHRS and YFSETQ. V lost 0 bases and J lost 3, with 10 bases in between. The CDR3 region has the DNA TGCGCCAGCAGCTTGGACGGGACGCTCTATAATTCACCCCTCCACTTT. This gives the protein CASSLDGTLYNSPLHF.